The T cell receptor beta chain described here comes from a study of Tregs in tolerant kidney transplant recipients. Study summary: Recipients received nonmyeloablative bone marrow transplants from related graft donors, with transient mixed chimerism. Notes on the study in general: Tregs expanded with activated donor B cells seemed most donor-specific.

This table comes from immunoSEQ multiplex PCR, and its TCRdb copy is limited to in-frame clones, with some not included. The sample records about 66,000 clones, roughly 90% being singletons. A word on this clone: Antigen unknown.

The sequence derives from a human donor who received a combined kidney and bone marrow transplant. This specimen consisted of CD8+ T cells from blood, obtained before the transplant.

The CDR3 DNA follows: TGTGCCAGCAGCGGGATCGGGACACCTTCTAACTATGGCTACACCTTC. Translation: CASSGIGTPSNYGYTF. This rearrangement joins TRBV9 to TRBJ1-2, with TRBD1 as a possible D gene (6 bases). V was pared by 3 bases and J by 0 bases, with 15 bases between. Germline-derived CDR1 and CDR2 are SGDLS and YYNGEE. The CDR3 consists of 16 residues.